This is a list of T cell receptor beta chains from one sample in a study of CD8 T cells in ankylosing spondylitis. TCRdb reprocessed the 5' RACE reads with MiXCR, giving one entry per CDR3 protein. Among over 200,000 distinct CDR3 sequences listed, more than 9% were seen once. Sequences were obtained from blood, either unsorted or a sorted T cell fraction (not recorded which). The receptors shown here come from a male donor with ankylosing spondylitis or in good health (not recorded which). CDR3s include the opening cysteine and the closing phenylalanine or tryptophan.

v_call cdr3_length cdr3_aa
TRBV28 18 CASSLRTVLGPGNSPLHF
TRBV28 13 CASSSAQLYEQYF
TRBV18 13 CASSPWDSGEAFF
TRBV28 13 CASRSPGQETQYF
TRBV20-1 15 CSASGRQGYNSPLHF
TRBV19 14 CASSLRGQGYEQYF
TRBV20-1 12 CSATTGGTEAFF
TRBV29-1 14 CSVEGGGSTDTQYF
TRBV15 18 CATSGHPGALTRTDTQYF
TRBV10-3 13 CAIMGTSQETQYF
TRBV20-1 14 CSASSGVGYNEQFF
TRBV18 15 CASSQHRDWGDEQFF
TRBV6-2/TRBV6-3 15 CASTPGGLLTDTQYF
TRBV12-3/TRBV12-4 15 CASSLGQGRSEGYTF
TRBV12-3/TRBV12-4 14 CASSQGIFNTEAFF
TRBV5-1 14 CASSGPGPTDTQYF
TRBV7-9 14 CASRSQGAGDTQYF
TRBV28 14 CASVRQGRTGELFF
TRBV28 15 CASSLGFSGDQPQHF
TRBV11-2 13 CASSLGVRETQYF
TRBV12-3/TRBV12-4 15 CASSLVGLFNTEAFF
TRBV6-1 13 CATGRYSNQPQHF
TRBV12-3/TRBV12-4 10 CASCSETQYF
TRBV10-3 13 CAISESRDTEAFF
TRBV15 15 CATSSDSRGKETQYF
TRBV7-2 13 CASSLTGQEKQFF
TRBV20-1 15 CSARDPTSGSYEQYF
TRBV7-8 16 CASSLAIAGAHNEQFF